Presented here are 10 T cell receptor beta chains from one specimen sequenced in a study of beta chain features in type 1 diabetes. Every bit of the isolated RNA underwent reverse transcription, so sequencing read expressed TCRB transcripts. Generated by immunoSEQ multiplex PCR, the TCRdb table keeps only in-frame clones and is missing some. Seen here are about 210,000 clones, roughly 10% observed once, and the top ten hold 1% to 1.5%. Sequenced sample: central memory CD4+ T cells from blood. The receptors originated from a man younger than 35 in good health.

This clone has a handful of counts. CDR3 DNA sequence: TGTGCCAGCAGCTTAGTGGCGACTAGCGCATACAATGAGCAGTTCTTC. Translation gives CASSLVATSAYNEQFF. V gene TRBV7-2 combines with J gene TRBJ2-1; 8 bases match TRBD2. The CDR3 contains 16 residues. V gave up 1 base and J gave up 4 bases; unmatched junction bases: 6. CDR1 SGHTA and CDR2 FQGNSA come from the germline V gene.

The chain links TRBV30 to TRBJ2-3; D uncertain. V lost 4 bases, J lost 1 base, and 6 bases lay in between. The CDR3 sequence is 12 residues long. The germline V gene has CDR1 GTSNPN and CDR2 SVGIG (reference sequence). CDR3 sequence reads: CAWISGTDTQYF. The CDR3 nucleotides read TGTGCCTGGATAAGCGGCACAGATACGCAGTATTTT.

A few counts support this clone. V usage is TRBV10-3 and J usage is TRBJ2-5; possibly TRBD1 for D (5 bases). The CDR3 contains 13 residues. Trimming took off 10 bases at V and 5 bases at J, with 17 bases between the two ends. Germline CDR1 ENHRY, CDR2 SYGVKD. This CDR3 is CATLRGAGETQYF. In DNA, the CDR3 is TGTGCCACCCTCCGTGGGGCAGGCGAGACCCAGTACTTC.

This clone has just a few counts. The gene calls are TRBV5-4 and TRBJ2-5, with D perhaps matching TRBD1 (6 bases). V lost 2 bases and J lost 5, with 10 bases in between. Germline V gene lookup returns CDR1 SGHNT and CDR2 YYREEE (reference sequence). The CDR3 extends over 13 amino acids. CDR3 residues: CASSLQGLETQYF. The CDR3 nucleotides are TGTGCCAGCAGCTTACAGGGCTTGGAGACCCAGTACTTC.

As regards this clone: The same CDR3 is also encoded by other DNA sequences in this sample. The J gene is TRBJ1-2, the V gene TRBV5-4; D unresolved. Germline V gene data show CDR1 as SGHNT and CDR2 as YYREEE (reference sequence). The CDR3 runs to 13 residues. Deletions cut 0 bases from V and 2 bases from J, with 5 bases between. The CDR3 is CASSLDGNYGYTF. CDR3 coding DNA: TGTGCCAGCAGCTTGGACGGAAACTATGGCTACACCTTC.

The V call is TRBV5-1, the J call TRBJ1-1; D is unclear. This CDR3 is built from 15 residues. The germline V gene has CDR1 SGHRS and CDR2 YFSETQ. V was shortened by 0 bases and J by 0 bases, with 9 bases between the two germline ends. CDR3 sequence: CASSLAWGMNTEAFF. DNA for the CDR3: TGCGCCAGCAGCTTGGCCTGGGGAATGAACACTGAAGCTTTCTTT.

This clone occurred a few times. This chain joins TRBV30 and TRBJ2-7; D is possibly TRBD2 (6 bases). The ends were cut back, 0 bases at V and 4 bases at J, with 13 bases in the middle. The CDR3 is 14 residues long. Germline CDR1 is GTSNPN and CDR2 is SVGIG (reference sequence). In DNA form, the CDR3 reads TGTGCCTGGAGTGTTGGGGAGGAGGTGTACGAGCAGTACTTC. It is translated as CAWSVGEEVYEQYF.

This clone turned up a few times. The rearrangement joins TRBV5-1 to TRBJ2-2; D may match TRBD1 or TRBD2 (5 bases each). The CDR3 extends over 15 amino acids. The V gene's germline CDR1 is SGHRS and CDR2 YFSETQ. Deletions cut 5 bases from V and 2 bases from J, with 13 bases between. CDR3 DNA sequence: TGCGCCAGCAGACCAGGGACCACCAACACCGGGGAGCTGTTTTTT. Translation gives CASRPGTTNTGELFF.

This chain connects TRBV7-8 to TRBJ2-7; D may be TRBD2 (5 bases). CDR3 size: 14 residues. Trimming removed 0 bases at V and 1 base at J, with 7 bases between. In germline, CDR1 is SGHVS, CDR2 FQNEAQ. The CDR3 nucleotides are TGTGCCAGCAGCTTAGCGGAGGTTTCCTACGAGCAGTACTTC. Translated, it gives CASSLAEVSYEQYF.

Written as DNA, the CDR3 is TGTGCCAGCAGTGAGGGCCAGATTAGGTCCAATGAGCAGTTCTTC. Translated: CASSEGQIRSNEQFF. The rearrangement joins TRBV25-1 to TRBJ2-1; D is uncertain. V was trimmed by 3 bases and J by 6 bases, leaving 15 bases between them. Germline values: CDR1 MGHDK, CDR2 SYGVNS. The CDR3 consists of 15 residues.